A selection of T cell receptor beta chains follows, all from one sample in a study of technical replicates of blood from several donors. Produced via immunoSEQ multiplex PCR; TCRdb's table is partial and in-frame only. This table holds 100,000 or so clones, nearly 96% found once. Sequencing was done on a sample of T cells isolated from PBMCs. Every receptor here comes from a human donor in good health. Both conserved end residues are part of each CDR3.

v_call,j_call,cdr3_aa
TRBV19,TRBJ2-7,CASTPGQGGYEQYF
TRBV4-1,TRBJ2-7,CASSQDRFAGTTYEQYF
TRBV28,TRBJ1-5,CASSESGQGSNQPQHF
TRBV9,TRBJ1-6,CASSQEGTYNSPLHF
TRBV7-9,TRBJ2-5,CASSTYLGTLGEAQYF
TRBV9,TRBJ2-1,CASSVWTSGYNEQFF
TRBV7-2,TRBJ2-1,CASSLVAGKYNEQFF
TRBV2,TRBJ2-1,CASSGQRLVNEQFF
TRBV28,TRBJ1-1,CASSNPRVGEAFF
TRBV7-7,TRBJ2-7,CASSLATGPSYEQYF
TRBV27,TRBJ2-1,CASSRSPSPYNEQFF
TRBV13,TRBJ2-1,CASSLGQGFYEQFF
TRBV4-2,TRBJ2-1,CASREGTSGGYNEQFF
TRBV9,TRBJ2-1,CASSVGASSYNEQFF
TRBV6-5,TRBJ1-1,CASRPPSTEAFF
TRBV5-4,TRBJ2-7,CASSLVGGKQYF
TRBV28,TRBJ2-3,CASSLTRKGVTQYF
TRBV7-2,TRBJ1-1,CASSLDRDTEAFF
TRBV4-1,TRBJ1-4,CASSQDPGLGSNEKLFF
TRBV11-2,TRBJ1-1,CASSLEVVPPDTEAFF
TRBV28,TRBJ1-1,CASTSTANTEAFF
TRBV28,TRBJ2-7,CASSGENYEQYF
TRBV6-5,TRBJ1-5,CASSETQANQPQHF
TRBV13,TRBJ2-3,CASRRQLTDTQYF
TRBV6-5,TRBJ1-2,CASSYAQEVGYGYTF
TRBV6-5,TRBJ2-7,CASTPTGAYEQYF
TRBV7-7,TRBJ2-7,CASSFTGEFYEQYF